These 20 T cell receptor beta chains share one sample of origin, sequenced in a study of T-cell memory formation after mild COVID-19 (dated by TCRdb to the early 2020s). Library preparation employed 5' RACE. Sequencing used an Illumina NovaSeq 6000. TCRdb ran its own pipeline on the public reads, namely fastp trimming at Q25 and MiXCR clone calling, and kept in-frame beta chains. Here each entry gathers all rows of one CDR3 protein and keeps the most common genes and DNA. This sample has 200,000 to 250,000 distinct CDR3 sequences in its table, and roughly 10% of those were observed once. The ten largest clones capture around a fifth of the sample. Sequencing used PBMCs or a T cell subset sorted from them (not recorded which). The receptors come from a man in his late teens or twenties who had mild COVID-19 (a few samples of this study predate the infection). The sample titles of this study are shuffled in the database, so cell type and time point are left out; the donor was told from shared clones.

Ten or more counts support this clonotype. V gene TRBV7-7 combines with J gene TRBJ2-2, with TRBD2 matching 8 bases. The germline CDR1 and CDR2 sequences are SSHAT and FNYEAQ (reference sequence). The CDR3 length is 16 residues. V lost 4 bases to trimming and J lost 0 bases; unmatched junction nucleotides: 4. The CDR3 region is CASSSRLATNTGELFF. CDR3 bases: TGTGCCAGCAGCTCTCGACTAGCGACGAACACCGGGGAGCTGTTTTTT. The whole variable domain, remainder taken from reference TRBV7-7 and TRBJ2-2, is GAGVSQSPRYKVTKRGQDVTLRCDPISSHATLYWYQQALGQGPEFLTYFNYEAQPDKSGLPSDRFSAERPEGSISTLTIQRTEQRDSAMYRCASSSRLATNTGELFFGEGSRLTVL.

This clonotype was seen only a few times. The J gene is TRBJ1-2, the V gene TRBV5-1, with 10 bases lining up with TRBD1. This CDR3 contains 15 residues. The junction had 6 bases not matched to a gene; V was cut back by 0 bases and J by 7 bases. CDR1 and CDR2 (germline): SGHRS, YFSETQ. The CDR3 DNA is TGCGCCAGCAGCTTGGGGGACAGGGGAATCGGTGGCTACACCTTC. Its translation is CASSLGDRGIGGYTF.

This clonotype appeared a few times. The genes are TRBV3-1 and TRBJ2-3, with 8 bases that match TRBD2. The CDR3 loop spans 16 amino acids. V shed 0 bases and J 2 bases; nucleotides not matched to a gene: 4. Germline CDR1 is LGHDT and CDR2 is YNNKEL (reference sequence). CDR3: CASSQEGGGHTDTQYF. The CDR3 bases are TGTGCCAGCAGCCAAGAGGGCGGGGGGCACACAGATACGCAGTATTTT.

This clonotype was seen more than once but under ten times. The chain carries TRBV11-2 and TRBJ2-3; TRBD2 matches 13 bases. Germline CDR1 is SGHAT and CDR2 is FQNNGV. V shed 7 bases, J shed 2 bases, and the junction held 12 bases outside the gene matches. The CDR3 sequence is 18 residues long. CDR3 sequence (DNA): TGTGCCAGCATCCCCGGGGGACTAGCGGGGTCCTACACAGATACGCAGTATTTT. Translated: CASIPGGLAGSYTDTQYF.

This clonotype occurred many times. V and J are TRBV7-2 and TRBJ1-6; 9 bases map to TRBD1. CDR1 is SGHTA, CDR2 FQGNSA, per germline. This CDR3 comprises 14 residues. The V and J ends lost 5 bases and 10 bases, in that order; junction bases with no gene match: 6. The CDR3: CASSQRQGESPLHF. DNA for the CDR3: TGTGCCAGCAGCCAACGACAGGGGGAATCACCCCTCCACTTT.

Remarks on this clonotype: The final CDR3 position lacks the conserved phenylalanine or tryptophan, pointing to a likely read error. The chain combines TRBV12-3 or TRBV12-4 with TRBJ1-5; no reliable D call. Between the trimmed V and J ends, which lost 2 bases and 3 bases, there was a span of 11 bases. The CDR3 length is 15 residues. CDR3 coding DNA: TGTGCCAGCAGTTTATCCAGCGGATTCAATCAGCCCCAGCATTGT. Translation gives CASSLSSGFNQPQHC.

The chain carries TRBV4-2 and TRBJ1-2, with 8 positions matching TRBD1. Unmatched junction bases numbered 9, after V lost 4 bases and J lost 5 bases. There are 15 residues in the CDR3. The germline CDR1 and CDR2 sequences are LGHNA and YNFKEQ. In DNA, the CDR3 is TGTGCCAGCAGCCCCTCGGGTAGGACAGGGTATGGCTACACCTTC. Residues: CASSPSGRTGYGYTF.

The chain joins TRBV28 to TRBJ1-1; D call uncertain. Trimming removed 6 bases from V and 1 base from J, with 12 bases in between. Per germline, CDR1 MDHEN and CDR2 SYDVKM. CDR3 size: 14 residues. The CDR3 sequence is CASSQPTENTEAFF. The CDR3 DNA follows: TGTGCCAGCAGCCAGCCGACCGAGAACACTGAAGCTTTCTTT. The entire variable domain, with the rest obtained from reference TRBV28 and TRBJ1-1, is as follows: DVKVTQSSRYLVKRTGEKVFLECVQDMDHENMFWYRQDPGLGLRLIYFSYDVKMKEKGDIPEGYSVSREKKERFSLILESASTNQTSMYLCASSQPTENTEAFFGQGTRLTVV.

This clonotype has a handful of counts. V and J are TRBV5-6 and TRBJ2-7; 7 nucleotides align to TRBD1. V was pared by 4 bases and J by 7 bases, with 8 bases of the junction left unmatched. CDR1 and CDR2 from the germline V gene are SGHDT and YYEEEE. The CDR3 consists of 13 residues. The CDR3 nucleotides read TGTGCCAGCAGCCCCGGGACAGATGGTGAGCAGTACGTC. Its translation: CASSPGTDGEQYV.

This chain uses TRBV10-3 with TRBJ2-7; 7 bases map to TRBD2. This CDR3 contains 12 residues. V lost 8 bases and J lost 5; bases outside the gene matches: 6. In germline, CDR1 is ENHRY, CDR2 SYGVKD. The CDR3 DNA reads TGTGCCATCGGGGGGGACTTCGACGAGCAGTACGTC. This translates into CAIGGDFDEQYV.

This clonotype was seen only a few times. The chain links TRBV28 to TRBJ2-7; 9 nucleotides align to TRBD2. This CDR3 has 15 residues. CDR1 is MDHEN and CDR2 is SYDVKM in the germline V gene. Trimming at V came to 5 bases and at J to 5 bases, leaving 10 bases not matched to a gene. The CDR3 DNA reads TGTGCCAGCAGTCCTGGCGGGGGGGCAGTCAACGAGCAGTACGTC. Its protein is CASSPGGGAVNEQYV.

The genes are TRBV27 and TRBJ2-5; 10 bases are shared with TRBD2. Germline assignment: CDR1 MNHEY and CDR2 SMNVEV (reference sequence). The V and J ends lost 6 bases and 5 bases, in that order; junction bases with no gene match: 12. This CDR3 has 16 residues. The CDR3 is CASSPHRSGGRETQYF. Here the CDR3 DNA reads TGTGCCAGCAGCCCACACCGTAGCGGGGGGCGGGAGACCCAGTACTTC.

This clonotype has just a few counts. V and J are TRBV25-1 and TRBJ1-1; tentatively, D is TRBD1 (5 bases). The CDR3 sequence is 13 residues long. Germline loops: CDR1 MGHDK, CDR2 SYGVNS. Trimming left V 7 bases short and J 13 bases short, with 22 bases between. CDR3 nucleotides: TGTGCCAGCATTAGGGACTCCGTGACAGACGGTTTCTTT. Translating it yields CASIRDSVTDGFF.

This clonotype has just a few counts. The V call is TRBV12-3 or TRBV12-4, the J call TRBJ1-2; 9 bases fit TRBD1. Trimming took 6 bases from V and 5 from J; bases not matched to a gene: 4. This CDR3 region has 13 residues. The CDR3 loop is CASRDRGGYGYTF. The DNA of the CDR3 is TGTGCCAGCAGGGACAGGGGCGGGTATGGCTACACCTTC.

This clonotype was seen more than once but under ten times. The gene calls are TRBV10-3 and TRBJ1-1, with 10 bases matching TRBD1. The germline gives CDR1 ENHRY, CDR2 SYGVKD. The CDR3 is 16 residues long. The CDR3 protein is CATLGGQGPLDTEAFF. As DNA, the CDR3 is TGTGCTACTCTGGGGGGACAGGGGCCGTTGGACACTGAAGCTTTCTTT.

A few counts support this clonotype. This chain uses TRBV6-5 with TRBJ2-2; no reliable D call. The CDR3 is 15 amino acids. The V and J ends lost 0 bases and 5 bases respectively, with 10 bases between them. From germline, CDR1 is MNHEY and CDR2 SVGAGI. The CDR3, as DNA: TGTGCCAGCAGTTACTCAGGCTACTTGACCGGGGAGCTGTTTTTT. Residues: CASSYSGYLTGELFF.

The sample holds many counts of this clonotype. The chain couples TRBV5-1 to TRBJ1-5; D possibly corresponds to TRBD1 (6 bases). The V gene's germline CDR1 is SGHRS and CDR2 YFSETQ. V was clipped by 0 bases and J by 0 bases, with 7 bases between them. The CDR3 runs 15 residues. The CDR3 region is CASSLGGGSNQPQHF. DNA for the CDR3: TGCGCCAGCAGCTTGGGAGGGGGTAGCAATCAGCCCCAGCATTTT. The full variable domain, its missing parts supplied by reference TRBV5-1 and TRBJ1-5, is KAGVTQTPRYLIKTRGQQVTLSCSPISGHRSVSWYQQTPGQGLQFLFEYFSETQRNKGNFPGRFSGRQFSNSRSEMNVSTLELGDSALYLCASSLGGGSNQPQHFGDGTRLSIL.

The chain has TRBV6-5 and TRBJ2-7; no clear D gene. Trimming removed 4 bases from V and 1 base from J, with 8 bases in between. Germline V gives CDR1 MNHEY, CDR2 SVGAGI. The CDR3 spans 13 residues. The CDR3 loop is CASSSVPSYEQYF. CDR3 bases: TGTGCCAGCAGTTCGGTTCCTTCCTACGAGCAGTACTTC.

The rearrangement links TRBV5-5 to TRBJ1-1, with 7 nucleotides matching TRBD1. This CDR3 comprises 16 residues. Trimming at V came to 0 bases and at J to 0 bases, leaving 5 bases not matched to a gene. The germline V gene encodes CDR1 SGHKS and CDR2 YYEKEE (reference sequence). CDR3: CASSLAPGQLNTEAFF. Here the CDR3 DNA reads TGTGCCAGCAGCTTGGCTCCGGGACAGTTGAACACTGAAGCTTTCTTT.

The chain couples TRBV5-1 to TRBJ1-3, with 7 positions matching TRBD1. V shed 4 bases and J 5 bases; nucleotides not matched to a gene: 12. The germline gives CDR1 SGHRS, CDR2 YFSETQ. The CDR3 runs to 16 residues. CDR3 sequence: CASSTGTATIRNTIYF. CDR3 bases: TGCGCCAGCAGCACCGGGACAGCCACCATCCGAAACACCATATATTTT.